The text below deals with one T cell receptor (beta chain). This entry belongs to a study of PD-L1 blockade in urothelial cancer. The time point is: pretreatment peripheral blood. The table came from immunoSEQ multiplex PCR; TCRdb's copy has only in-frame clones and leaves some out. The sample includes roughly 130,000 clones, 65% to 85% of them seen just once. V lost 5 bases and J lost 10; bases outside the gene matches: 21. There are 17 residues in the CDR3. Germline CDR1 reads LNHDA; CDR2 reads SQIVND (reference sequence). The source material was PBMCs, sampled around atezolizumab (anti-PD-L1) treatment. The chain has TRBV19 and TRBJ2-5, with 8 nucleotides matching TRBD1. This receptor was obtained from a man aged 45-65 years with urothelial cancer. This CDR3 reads CASSPKTGTVRTGGQYF. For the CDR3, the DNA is TGTGCCAGTAGTCCCAAGACCGGGACAGTTCGTACAGGGGGCCAGTACTTC.